What follows are 9 T cell receptor beta chains derived from one specimen sequenced in a study of CXCR3-negative and CXCR3-positive naive CD8 T cells. UMI-labeled TRB cDNA libraries were prepared by 5' RACE. Each CDR3 protein gets one entry in TCRdb, which reprocessed the 5' RACE reads and gives no DNA. The table for this sample gives around 50,000 distinct CDR3 sequences. The sequenced material came from memory CD8+ T cells from blood. Every receptor here comes from a human donor in good health. Some clones in this sample may be carry-over from other donors' samples.

The chain combines TRBV4-2 with TRBJ2-1. Germline V gives CDR1 LGHNA, CDR2 YNFKEQ. The CDR3 has 16 residues. CDR3 sequence: CASSLRGTVDNNEQFF.

The genes are TRBV7-6 and TRBJ1-1; as DNA is missing, the TRBD1 call by TCRdb cannot be tested. This CDR3 spans 15 amino acids. CDR1 and CDR2 (germline): SGHVS, FNYEAQ. CDR3 protein: CASSLAGRGTTEAFF.

The chain links TRBV13 to TRBJ1-4. This CDR3 has 13 residues. CDR1 and CDR2 from the germline V gene are PRHDT and FYEKMQ (reference sequence). The CDR3 region is CASSLGSHEKLFF.

The CDR3 protein is CASSLEEGKGWYEQYF. The chain uses TRBV7-6 and TRBJ2-7; TCRdb's assignment of TRBD2 cannot be checked, as there is no DNA. The CDR3 spans 16 residues. Germline assignment: CDR1 SGHVS and CDR2 FNYEAQ. Supplemented by reference TRBV7-6 and TRBJ2-7, the full variable domain reads GAGVSQSPRYKVTKRGQDVALRCDPISGHVSLYWYRQALGQGPEFLTYFNYEAQQDKSGLPNDRFSAERPEGSISTLTIQRTEQRDSAMYRCASSLEEGKGWYEQYFGPGTRLTVT.

This chain joins TRBV28 and TRBJ2-7. This CDR3 has 14 amino acids. Per germline, CDR1 MDHEN and CDR2 SYDVKM. The CDR3 loop is CASRSVRRSYEQYF.

The rearrangement uses TRBV29-1 and TRBJ1-1. CDR3 length: 12 residues. Looked up from germline, CDR1 is SQVTM and CDR2 is ANQGSEA. The CDR3: CSVIKSTAEAFF.

V and J are TRBV5-1 and TRBJ2-1. CDR3 size: 14 residues. Germline assignment: CDR1 SGHRS and CDR2 YFSETQ. The chain's CDR3 is CASSGSEKSSEQFF.

The rearrangement joins TRBV28 to TRBJ2-3; without DNA, the TCRdb call of TRBD1 cannot be checked. Germline V gives CDR1 MDHEN, CDR2 SYDVKM. This CDR3 is built from 18 residues. The CDR3 reads CASSFGGDPVPDTDTQYF.

The rearrangement links TRBV6-4 to TRBJ2-3; TCRdb reports TRBD2, a call that lacks DNA to check it against. Germline V gene data show CDR1 as MRHNA and CDR2 as SNTAGT. The CDR3 is made up of 15 amino acids. CDR3 sequence: CASSDSSGTSGTQYF.